Below, 20 T cell receptor beta chains from the same sample are listed, as sequenced in a study of blood T cells in healthy people across ages. Then a second PCR, running about 7 to 11 cycles, was carried out with a sample-barcoded 5' primer and a J-beta primer mix. TCRdb used MiXCR to reprocess the 5' RACE reads, holding one entry per CDR3 protein. The sample gives some 640,000 distinct CDR3 sequences, approximately 49% of which show up once; roughly 30% is in the top ten. Sequenced sample: blood. These receptors were obtained from a woman in her sixties or seventies in good health.

The V gene is TRBV7-9, the J gene TRBJ2-5, with 12 bases that match TRBD2. Germline lookup yields CDR1 SEHNR and CDR2 FQNEAQ (reference sequence). The V segment lost 4 bases and the J segment 4 bases; nucleotides outside the gene matches: 7. CDR3 size: 16 residues. The CDR3 DNA sequence: TGTGCCAGCAGCTCCAGACTAGCGGGAGTGGGAGAGACCCAGTACTTC. Its translation: CASSSRLAGVGETQYF.

This chain connects TRBV10-3 to TRBJ2-7; TRBD2 matches at 7 bases. The CDR3 extends over 15 amino acids. Unmatched junction bases numbered 6, after V lost 4 bases and J lost 0 bases. Germline-derived CDR1 and CDR2 are ENHRY and SYGVKD. Here the CDR3 reads CAISGLAEPSYEQYF. For the CDR3, the DNA is TGTGCCATCAGTGGTCTAGCGGAGCCCTCCTACGAGCAGTACTTC.

The chain has TRBV12-3 or TRBV12-4 and TRBJ2-3, with D possibly called TRBD1 or TRBD2 (5 bases each). V was clipped by 3 bases and J by 3 bases, with 16 bases between them. CDR3 length: 16 amino acids. The CDR3 bases are TGTGCCAGCAGTTTGAGAGGGGATGGGTTTACAGATACGCAGTATTTT. Its translation is CASSLRGDGFTDTQYF.

The V and J genes are TRBV7-2 and TRBJ1-1; D may be TRBD1 (6 bases). Germline V gene sequence: CDR1 SGHTA, CDR2 FQGNSA. The CDR3 sequence is 14 residues long. V lost 0 bases to trimming and J lost 6 bases, with 11 bases between them. CDR3 nucleotides: TGTGCCAGCAGCTTAGCGCATGGGGGCGCTGAAGCTTTCTTT. It yields the protein CASSLAHGGAEAFF.

V and J are TRBV6-6 and TRBJ2-4; perhaps TRBD2 as D (5 bases). The V end was cut by 5 bases, the J end by 3 bases, with 17 bases between. This CDR3 has 16 residues. CDR1 and CDR2 from the germline V gene are MNHNY and SVGAGI (reference sequence). The CDR3, as DNA: TGTGCCAGCAGTAAGGCCGGGGTCGAAGGCAAAAACATTCAGTACTTC. This encodes CASSKAGVEGKNIQYF.

This chain uses TRBV15 with TRBJ2-3; D uncertain. V was pared by 5 bases and J by 4 bases, with 4 bases between. Germline V lookup: CDR1 LNHNV, CDR2 YYDKDF (reference sequence). The CDR3 consists of 11 residues. Here the CDR3 reads CATSYSDTQYF. The CDR3 DNA follows: TGTGCCACCAGCTATTCAGATACGCAGTATTTT.

This chain uses TRBV7-3 with TRBJ2-3; 10 bases align to TRBD2. Germline V CDR1 and CDR2: SGHTA, FQGTGA. This CDR3 region has 16 residues. Trimming at V came to 0 bases and at J to 4 bases, leaving 4 bases not matched to a gene. CDR3 in amino acids: CASSLTALAGADTQYF. For the CDR3, the DNA is TGTGCCAGCAGCTTAACGGCGCTAGCGGGAGCAGATACGCAGTATTTT.

There are many counts of this clonotype. The chain uses TRBV7-8 and TRBJ2-1; D perhaps matches TRBD1 (6 bases). V lost 1 base and J 6 bases, leaving 13 bases between the germline ends. Germline lookup yields CDR1 SGHVS and CDR2 FQNEAQ. The CDR3 totals 15 residues. The CDR3 here is CASSLETGFGNEQFF. In nucleotides, the CDR3 is TGTGCCAGCAGCTTAGAGACAGGTTTTGGCAATGAGCAGTTCTTC.

Here the CDR3 reads CACLGRTADTQYF. The CDR3 DNA follows: TGTGCCTGTCTCGGGAGAACGGCGGATACGCAGTATTTT. This chain joins TRBV30 and TRBJ2-3; a possible D gene is TRBD2 (6 bases). V was cut by 6 bases and J by 6 bases, with 16 bases left in between. This CDR3 has 13 amino acids. Germline V gene lookup returns CDR1 GTSNPN and CDR2 SVGIG (reference sequence).

This clonotype was seen a few times. The V and J genes are TRBV5-1 and TRBJ1-1; possible D gene TRBD1, 5 bases. CDR1 SGHRS and CDR2 YFSETQ come from the germline V gene. The CDR3 runs to 15 residues. Trimming pared 0 bases from V and 1 base from J, leaving 10 bases between. The CDR3: CASSLVGDPNTEAFF. Here the CDR3 DNA reads TGCGCCAGCAGCTTGGTCGGGGACCCGAACACTGAAGCTTTCTTT.

The chain couples TRBV28 to TRBJ1-6; tentatively, D is TRBD1 (6 bases). Trimming stripped 6 bases from V and 11 bases from J, with 14 bases between. CDR1 is MDHEN, CDR2 SYDVKM, per germline. The CDR3 totals 13 residues. In DNA, the CDR3 is TGTGCCAGCAGGGTACAGGGTACTCCACCCCTCCACTTT. Translation: CASRVQGTPPLHF.

The genes are TRBV29-1 and TRBJ2-7, with TRBD1 identical over 7 bases. There are 14 residues in the CDR3. Germline assignment: CDR1 SQVTM and CDR2 ANQGSEA. Germline trimming cut 1 base from V and 3 bases from J; bases unmatched to any gene: 6. The CDR3: CSVEVARGYYEQYF. CDR3 DNA sequence: TGCAGCGTTGAAGTGGCCAGGGGGTACTACGAGCAGTACTTC.

The chain links TRBV7-2 to TRBJ2-6; D is perhaps TRBD1 (5 bases). Trimming took off 5 bases at V and 2 bases at J, with 19 bases between the two ends. The germline V gene encodes CDR1 SGHTA and CDR2 FQGNSA. The CDR3 loop spans 18 amino acids. CDR3 nucleotide sequence: TGTGCCAGCAGCCACTTGAGGACACCAATGACTGGGGCCAACGTCCTGACTTTC. Its translation: CASSHLRTPMTGANVLTF.

The CDR3 is CASRVDRGNQPQHF. In DNA form, the CDR3 reads TGTGCCAGCAGAGTAGACAGGGGCAATCAGCCCCAGCATTTT. The chain links TRBV2 to TRBJ1-5, with 7 positions matching TRBD1. There are 14 residues in the CDR3. After removal of 6 bases from V and 2 bases from J, the junction contained 4 bases not matched to a gene. Germline CDR1 is SNHLY and CDR2 is FYNNEI.

The chain has TRBV4-3 and TRBJ2-1; D may correspond to TRBD1 or TRBD2 (6 bases each). Trimming left V 0 bases short and J 4 bases short, with 16 bases between. The CDR3 has 17 amino acids. Germline V gene lookup returns CDR1 LGHNA and CDR2 YSLEER. Here the CDR3 DNA reads TGCGCCAGCAGCCAAGATTGGGGGGCTGCTCCTTACAATGAGCAGTTCTTC. It specifies CASSQDWGAAPYNEQFF.

The sample holds a few counts of this clonotype. The chain is built from TRBV18 and TRBJ2-4, with TRBD1 identical over 11 bases. The V and J ends lost 3 bases and 6 bases, in that order; junction bases with no gene match: 1. Germline V gene data show CDR1 as KGHSH and CDR2 as LQKENI. The CDR3 loop spans 14 amino acids. For the CDR3, the DNA is TGTGCCAGCTCACCGGGACAGGGGGTAAACATTCAGTACTTC. It translates to CASSPGQGVNIQYF. Full variable domain (rest looked up from reference TRBV18 and TRBJ2-4): NAGVMQNPRHLVRRRGQEARLRCSPMKGHSHVYWYRQLPEEGLKFMVYLQKENIIDESGMPKERFSAEFPKEGPSILRIQQVVRGDSAAYFCASSPGQGVNIQYFGAGTRLSVL.

This clonotype appeared once. The chain links TRBV5-4 to TRBJ1-2; D is uncertain. CDR3 length: 15 residues. The germline gives CDR1 SGHNT, CDR2 YYREEE (reference sequence). V was trimmed by 0 bases and J by 8 bases, leaving 17 bases between them. In DNA form, the CDR3 reads TGTGCCAGCAGCTTGGGACCGGCCTCCCGAAGCGGCTACACCTTC. Protein product: CASSLGPASRSGYTF.

About this clonotype itself: Just one base apart from a much larger clone, this may be a read error. The chain is built from TRBV2 and TRBJ2-1; D gene uncertain. The DNA end favors TRBJ2-7, so the J call may be wrong. The CDR3 runs 12 residues. Per the germline V gene, CDR1 is SNHLY and CDR2 is FYNNEI. CDR3 sequence reads: CASSDSYKEQYF. The CDR3 DNA is TGTGCCAGCAGTGACTCCTACAAGGAGCAGTACTTC.

CDR3 amino acids: CASSPPTSTDTQYF. CDR3 DNA sequence: TGCGCCAGCAGCCCACCTACCTCCACAGATACGCAGTATTTT. This chain links TRBV5-1 with TRBJ2-3; D uncertain. Trimming removed 4 bases at V and 2 bases at J, with 11 bases between. The CDR3 has 14 residues. CDR1 SGHRS and CDR2 YFSETQ come from the germline V gene.

This clonotype was observed a few times. The chain has TRBV6-2 or TRBV6-3 and TRBJ2-7, with a weak D call TRBD2 (5 bases). Trimming shortened V by 2 bases and J by 4 bases, and 12 bases separated the two germline ends. Per the germline V gene, CDR1 is MNHEY and CDR2 is SVGEGT. The CDR3 is made up of 14 amino acids. As DNA, the CDR3 is TGTGCCAGCAGTTACGCGGAGGTTGGATACGAGCAGTACTTC. Protein sequence: CASSYAEVGYEQYF.